The rows below give T cell receptor beta chains drawn from one sample of a study of Ad26.COV2.S vaccination and SARS-CoV-2 variants. Some clones are missing from TCRdb's copy, which holds only in-frame ones; the method was immunoSEQ multiplex PCR. The table includes 250,000 to 300,000 clones, around 87% detected once. Sequenced here: peripheral blood, sampled in a trial of Ad26.COV2.S vaccine versus placebo. The receptors derive from a person aged 18-65 years who received the Ad26.COV2.S COVID-19 vaccine or a placebo. The CDR3 runs from the conserved cysteine through the conserved F or W. A D gene is named only where the DNA matches it firmly. A clone size is listed for some rows: how often the clone was seen (once, few, many), or a class if it is expanded.

TRBJ2-7,.,.,TRBV12-3/TRBV12-4,13,TGTGCCAGCAGTTTCGGGGCGGCCTGGGAGCAGTACTTC,CASSFGAAWEQYF
TRBJ2-2,.,.,TRBV7-9,16,TGTGCCAGCAGCTTCCGTGTGGGGGGTAACACCGGGGAGCTGTTTTTT,CASSFRVGGNTGELFF
TRBJ2-7,.,.,TRBV6-2/TRBV6-3,14,TGTGCCAGCAGTTACTCTAGCGGACTCTACGAGCAGTACTTC,CASSYSSGLYEQYF
TRBJ1-1,.,.,TRBV13,13,TGTGCCAGCCAGGCTGCGGGAACCACTGAAGCTTTCTTT,CASQAAGTTEAFF
TRBJ1-1,.,.,TRBV30,13,TGTGCCTGGAGTGGGTTCTCGAACACTGAAGCTTTCTTT,CAWSGFSNTEAFF
TRBJ1-6,.,TRBD1,TRBV25-1,17,TGTGCCAGCAGTCAAGGACAGGGCGGTTCCTATAATTCACCCCTCCACTTT,CASSQGQGGSYNSPLHF
TRBJ1-1,once,.,TRBV2,13,TGTGCCAGCACAAGCTTTATGAACACTGAAGCTTTCTTT,CASTSFMNTEAFF
TRBJ2-5,.,TRBD2,TRBV9,15,TGTGCCAGCAGCGTATCAGGGACTAGCGTTGAGACCCAGTACTTC,CASSVSGTSVETQYF
TRBJ1-4,.,.,TRBV27,15,TGTGCCAGCAGTTTATCCCCAGACAGGAATGAAAAACTGTTTTTT,CASSLSPDRNEKLFF
TRBJ1-3,.,TRBD1,TRBV27,17,TGTGCCAGCAGTTTAAACGCCCAGGGGGCGATTGGAAACACCATATATTTT,CASSLNAQGAIGNTIYF
TRBJ2-1,.,.,TRBV5-1,15,TGCGCCAGCAGCTTGGAGTTAGGAGTAGGGTATGAGCAGTTCTTC,CASSLELGVGYEQFF
TRBJ1-2,.,.,TRBV19,15,TGTGCCAGTAGTATAGTGGGGATCCCTAACTATGGCTACACCTTC,CASSIVGIPNYGYTF
TRBJ1-4,.,TRBD1,TRBV10-1,18,TGCGCCAGCAGTGAGTGTGGGACAGGGCGTTTAACTAATGAAAAACTGTTTTTT,CASSECGTGRLTNEKLFF
TRBJ1-2,.,.,TRBV11-2,15,TGTGCCAGCAGCTCTCCACCGGACCGCCGCTATGGCTACACCTTC,CASSSPPDRRYGYTF
TRBJ1-3,.,.,TRBV27,13,TGTGCCAGCAGTCCTGGGGCAGGAAACACCATATATTTT,CASSPGAGNTIYF
TRBJ2-7,.,.,TRBV25-1,14,TGTGCCAGCAGTGAATTGGGACTTGAGGGGGAGCAGTACTTC,CASSELGLEGEQYF
TRBJ2-2,.,TRBD1,TRBV5-6,15,TGTGCCAGCAGCTGGGGACAGGGCCCCCCCGGGGAGCTGTTTTTT,CASSWGQGPPGELFF
TRBJ1-2,once,.,TRBV7-2,14,TGTGCCAGCAGCTTGGACAGCTTGAACTATGGCTACACCTTC,CASSLDSLNYGYTF
TRBJ1-4,.,.,TRBV18,17,TGTGCCAGCTCACCATTTGATATGGCTGCAACTAATGAAAAACTGTTTTTT,CASSPFDMAATNEKLFF
TRBJ1-5,few,.,TRBV6-1,15,TGTGCCAGCAGTGACGAGTCCGGGGGCAATCAGCCCCAGCATTTT,CASSDESGGNQPQHF
TRBJ1-2,.,.,TRBV29-1,11,TGCAGCGTTCGGGATTGGGATGGCTACACCTTC,CSVRDWDGYTF
TRBJ2-7,.,TRBD2,TRBV19,17,TGTGCCAGTAGTCCCAGACTAGCGGGAGGCCGTCCCTACGAGCAGTACTTC,CASSPRLAGGRPYEQYF
TRBJ1-5,.,.,TRBV3-1/TRBV3-2,13,TGTGCCAGCAGCCAAGATCTGAATCAGCCCCAGCATTTT,CASSQDLNQPQHF
TRBJ1-2,.,TRBD1,TRBV6-5,13,TGTGCCAGCAGTCGACAGGGGACCAATGGCTACACCTTC,CASSRQGTNGYTF
TRBJ2-7,.,.,TRBV4-2,14,TGTGCCAGCAGCCAAGAAAGAGGGGCCTACGAGCAGTACTTC,CASSQERGAYEQYF
TRBJ1-1,.,.,TRBV3-1/TRBV3-2,14,TGTGCCAGCAGCCATCAACAGGGTCGGGGTGAAGCTTTCTTT,CASSHQQGRGEAFF
TRBJ1-3,.,.,TRBV5-1,15,TGCGCCAGCAGCTTGGAGAGTAACTCTGGAAACACCATATATTTT,CASSLESNSGNTIYF
TRBJ1-1,.,TRBD1,TRBV19,15,TGTGCCACATACCGGGACAGGGGAGTGAACACTGAAGCTTTCTTT,CATYRDRGVNTEAFF
TRBJ1-2,.,.,TRBV30,15,TGTGCCTGGAGTGTTCAGCCACCTTCTAACTATGGCTACACCTTC,CAWSVQPPSNYGYTF
TRBJ1-2,.,.,TRBV29-1,11,TGCAGCGTTGAAGATCGCCGCTTCTACACCTTC,CSVEDRRFYTF
TRBJ2-5,.,TRBD2,TRBV19,17,TGTGCCAGTAGTATTTTCGGTGGCGGGAGGCCGGGAGAGACCCAGTACTTC,CASSIFGGGRPGETQYF